This TCR beta chain was profiled in a study of patients and donors after allogeneic stem cell transplantation. The sample holds many counts of this clonotype. TCRdb itself ran the RT-PCR reads through MiXCR, one entry per CDR3 protein. Seen here are 400,000 to 500,000 distinct CDR3 sequences, about a sixth observed once, and the top ten hold 6.5% to 7.5%. V gave up 3 bases and J gave up 3 bases, with 17 bases separating them. CDR1 is SQVTM, CDR2 ANQGSEA, per germline. The CDR3 has 15 amino acids. This chain links TRBV29-1 with TRBJ1-2; possibly TRBD1 for D (6 bases). Sequencing was performed on blood, either unsorted or a sorted T cell fraction (not recorded which). The TCR was taken from a human donor who was either an allogeneic HSCT recipient or a stem cell or donor lymphocyte infusion donor (not recorded which). It is not recorded whose cells these are; they may come from a transplant donor. The CDR3 sequence: CSVEVRFRQDYGYTF. DNA for the CDR3: TGCAGCGTTGAGGTTCGGTTTAGACAGGACTATGGCTACACCTTC.